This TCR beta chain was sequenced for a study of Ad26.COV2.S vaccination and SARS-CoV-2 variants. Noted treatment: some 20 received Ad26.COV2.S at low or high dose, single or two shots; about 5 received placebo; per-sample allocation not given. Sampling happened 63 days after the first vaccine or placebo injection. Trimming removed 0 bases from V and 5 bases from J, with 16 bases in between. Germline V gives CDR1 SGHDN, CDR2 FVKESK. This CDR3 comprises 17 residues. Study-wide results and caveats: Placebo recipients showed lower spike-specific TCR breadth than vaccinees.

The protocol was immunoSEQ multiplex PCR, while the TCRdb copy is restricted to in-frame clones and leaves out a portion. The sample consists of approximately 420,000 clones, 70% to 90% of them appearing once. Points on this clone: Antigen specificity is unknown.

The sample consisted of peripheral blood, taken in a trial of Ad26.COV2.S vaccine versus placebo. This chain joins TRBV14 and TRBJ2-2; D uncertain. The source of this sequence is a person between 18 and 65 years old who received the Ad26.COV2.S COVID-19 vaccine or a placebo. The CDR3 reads CASSQEWSKKLTGELFF. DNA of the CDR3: TGTGCCAGCAGCCAAGAGTGGTCAAAAAAACTTACCGGGGAGCTGTTTTTT.